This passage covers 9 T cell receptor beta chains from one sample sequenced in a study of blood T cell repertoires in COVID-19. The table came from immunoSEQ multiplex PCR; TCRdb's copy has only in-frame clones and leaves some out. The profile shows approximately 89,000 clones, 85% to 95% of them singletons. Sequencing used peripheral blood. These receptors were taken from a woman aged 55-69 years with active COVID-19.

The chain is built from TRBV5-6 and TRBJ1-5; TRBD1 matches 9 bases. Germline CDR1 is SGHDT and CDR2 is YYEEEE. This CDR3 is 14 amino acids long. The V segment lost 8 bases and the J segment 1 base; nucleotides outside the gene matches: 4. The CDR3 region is CASSQGASNQPQHF. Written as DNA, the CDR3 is TGTGCCAGTTCACAGGGGGCGAGCAATCAGCCCCAGCATTTT. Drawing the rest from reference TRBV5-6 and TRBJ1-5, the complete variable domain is DAGVTQSPTHLIKTRGQQVTLRCSPKSGHDTVSWYQQALGQGPQFIFQYYEEEERQRGNFPDRFSGHQFPNYSSELNVNALLLGDSALYLCASSQGASNQPQHFGDGTRLSIL.

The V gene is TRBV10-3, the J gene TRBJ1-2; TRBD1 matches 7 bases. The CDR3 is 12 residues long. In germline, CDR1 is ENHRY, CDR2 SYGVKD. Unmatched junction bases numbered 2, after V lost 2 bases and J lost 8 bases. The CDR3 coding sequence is TGTGCCATCAGTGAGGACAGGGTCGGCTACACCTTC. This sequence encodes CAISEDRVGYTF.

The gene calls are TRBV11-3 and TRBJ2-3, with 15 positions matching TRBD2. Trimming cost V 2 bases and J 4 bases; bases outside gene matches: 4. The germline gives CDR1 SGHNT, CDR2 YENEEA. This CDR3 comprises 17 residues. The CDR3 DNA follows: TGTGCCAGCAGCTTACCCCGGACTAGCGGGAGGGCAGATACGCAGTATTTT. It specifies CASSLPRTSGRADTQYF. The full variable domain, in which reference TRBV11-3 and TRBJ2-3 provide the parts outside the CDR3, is EAGVVQSPRYKIIEKKQPVAFWCNPISGHNTLYWYLQNLGQGPELLIRYENEEAVDDSQLPKDRFSAERLKGVDSTLKIQPAELGDSAVYLCASSLPRTSGRADTQYFGPGTRLTVL.

CDR3 DNA: TGTGCCAGCAGCTTTGCGACAGGGGATGAAAAACTGTTTTTT. It is translated as CASSFATGDEKLFF. The chain uses TRBV7-9 and TRBJ1-4, with 8 nucleotides matching TRBD1. The CDR3 contains 14 residues. V was pared by 3 bases and J by 6 bases, with 3 bases of the junction left unmatched. Germline CDR1 SEHNR, CDR2 FQNEAQ (reference sequence).

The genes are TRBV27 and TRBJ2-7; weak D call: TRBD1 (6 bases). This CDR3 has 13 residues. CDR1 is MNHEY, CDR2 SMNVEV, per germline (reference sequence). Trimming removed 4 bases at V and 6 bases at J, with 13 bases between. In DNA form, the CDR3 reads TGTGCCAGCAGTTCCAGGGGACGGGCCGAGCAGTACTTC. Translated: CASSSRGRAEQYF.

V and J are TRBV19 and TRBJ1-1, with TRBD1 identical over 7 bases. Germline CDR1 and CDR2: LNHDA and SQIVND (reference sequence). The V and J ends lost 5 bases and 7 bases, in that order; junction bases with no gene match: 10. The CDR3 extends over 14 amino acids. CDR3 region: CASSGPTWDSEAFF. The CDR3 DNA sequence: TGTGCCAGTAGTGGCCCGACGTGGGACAGTGAAGCTTTCTTT. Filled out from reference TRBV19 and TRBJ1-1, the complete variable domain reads DGGITQSPKYLFRKEGQNVTLSCEQNLNHDAMYWYRQDPGQGLRLIYYSQIVNDFQKGDIAEGYSVSREKKESFPLTVTSAQKNPTAFYLCASSGPTWDSEAFFGQGTRLTVV.

CDR3: CAWTTGDTETQYF. The DNA for the CDR3 is TGTGCCTGGACAACAGGGGATACGGAGACCCAGTACTTC. This chain joins TRBV30 and TRBJ2-5; 7 nucleotides match TRBD1. The CDR3 is made up of 13 amino acids. Trimming at V came to 4 bases and at J to 5 bases, leaving 7 bases not matched to a gene. From germline, CDR1 is GTSNPN and CDR2 SVGIG (reference sequence). Supplemented by reference TRBV30 and TRBJ2-5, the full variable domain reads SQTIHQWPATLVQPVGSPLSLECTVEGTSNPNLYWYRQAAGRGLQLLFYSVGIGQISSEVPQNLSASRPQDRQFILSSKKLLLSDSGFYLCAWTTGDTETQYFGPGTRLLVL.

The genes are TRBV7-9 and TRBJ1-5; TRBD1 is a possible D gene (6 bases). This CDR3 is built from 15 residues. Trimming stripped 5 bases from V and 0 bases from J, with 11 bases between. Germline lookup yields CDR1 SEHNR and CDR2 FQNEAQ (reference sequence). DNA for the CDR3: TGTGCCAGCAGCCAAGGGGGAAGTAGCAATCAGCCCCAGCATTTT. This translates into CASSQGGSSNQPQHF.

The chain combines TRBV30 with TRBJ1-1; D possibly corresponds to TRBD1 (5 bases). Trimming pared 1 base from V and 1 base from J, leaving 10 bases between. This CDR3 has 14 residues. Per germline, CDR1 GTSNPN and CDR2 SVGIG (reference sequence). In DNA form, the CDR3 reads TGTGCCTGGAGTGAAAGGCAGGGGAACACTGAAGCTTTCTTT. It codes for CAWSERQGNTEAFF. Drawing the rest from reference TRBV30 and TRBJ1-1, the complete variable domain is SQTIHQWPATLVQPVGSPLSLECTVEGTSNPNLYWYRQAAGRGLQLLFYSVGIGQISSEVPQNLSASRPQDRQFILSSKKLLLSDSGFYLCAWSERQGNTEAFFGQGTRLTVV.